Sequencing of this T cell receptor beta chain was carried out in a study of tissue T cells after allogeneic stem cell transplantation. About the study: Viable blood and marrow gave sorted CD3+ T cells if numbers allowed.

A note on this clone: As yet, its antigen is unknown.

J gave up 10 bases and V 6 bases, and 8 bases lay outside the gene matches. From germline, CDR1 is ENHRY and CDR2 SYGVKD. The CDR3 length is 12 residues. Profiling relied on immunoSEQ multiplex PCR, and the TCRdb table lists in-frame clones only, not all of them. The sample has tens of thousands of clones; roughly 92% are singletons. Study-level findings and limits: Limitations included a small, clinically heterogeneous cohort and limited sampling depth.

Specimen: blood, collected before transplantation. The V call is TRBV10-3, the J call TRBJ2-5; 7 positions match TRBD1. This TCR was recovered from a woman aged 40-69 years who later had graft-versus-host disease after an allogeneic stem cell transplant. CDR3 amino acids: CAISRDRVDQYF. The CDR3 DNA follows: TGTGCCATCAGCAGAGACAGGGTTGACCAGTACTTC.